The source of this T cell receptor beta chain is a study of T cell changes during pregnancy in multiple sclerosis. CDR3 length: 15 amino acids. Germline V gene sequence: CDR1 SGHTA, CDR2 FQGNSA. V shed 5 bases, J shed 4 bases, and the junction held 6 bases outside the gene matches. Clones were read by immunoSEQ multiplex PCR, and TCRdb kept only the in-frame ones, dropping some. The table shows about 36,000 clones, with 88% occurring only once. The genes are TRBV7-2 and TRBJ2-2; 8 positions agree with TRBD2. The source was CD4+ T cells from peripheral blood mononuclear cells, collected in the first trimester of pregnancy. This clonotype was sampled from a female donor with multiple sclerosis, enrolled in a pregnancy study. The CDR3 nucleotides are TGTGCCAGCAGCCCCGGACTAGCAGGCACCGGGGAGCTGTTTTTT. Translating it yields CASSPGLAGTGELFF.